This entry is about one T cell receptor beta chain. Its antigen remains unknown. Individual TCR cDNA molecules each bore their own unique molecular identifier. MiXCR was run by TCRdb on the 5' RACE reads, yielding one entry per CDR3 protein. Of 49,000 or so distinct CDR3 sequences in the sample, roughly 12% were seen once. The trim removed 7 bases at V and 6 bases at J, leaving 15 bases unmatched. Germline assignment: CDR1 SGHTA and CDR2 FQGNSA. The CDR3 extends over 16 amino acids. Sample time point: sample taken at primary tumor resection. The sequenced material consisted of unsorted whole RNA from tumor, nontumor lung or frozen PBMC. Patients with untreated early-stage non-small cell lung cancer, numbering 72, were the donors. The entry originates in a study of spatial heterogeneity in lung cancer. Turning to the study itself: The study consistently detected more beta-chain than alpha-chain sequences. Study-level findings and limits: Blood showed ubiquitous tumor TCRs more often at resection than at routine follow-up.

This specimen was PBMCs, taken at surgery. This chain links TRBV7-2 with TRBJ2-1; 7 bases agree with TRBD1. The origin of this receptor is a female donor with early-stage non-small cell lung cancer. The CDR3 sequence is CASTFRGTAFSNEQFF. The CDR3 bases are TGTGCCAGCACCTTCCGAGGGACAGCGTTTTCCAATGAGCAGTTCTTC.